This entry features one TCR beta chain sequence. TCRdb keeps only in-frame clones here, not all; method: immunoSEQ multiplex PCR. The data contain 100,000 to 150,000 clones, approximately 92% of them singletons. In germline, CDR1 is LNHDA, CDR2 SQIVND (reference sequence). V was shortened by 6 bases and J by 4 bases, with 15 bases between the two germline ends. This CDR3 spans 15 amino acids. This record comes from a study of control samples from healthy donors and cancer patients. Sequencing was carried out using blood. The V gene is TRBV19, the J gene TRBJ1-4, with D perhaps TRBD1 (5 bases). The clonotype was recovered from a woman in her 50s in good health. Written as DNA, the CDR3 is TGTGCCAGTAGCTCGGGGGGGACGGTTAATGAAAAACTGTTTTTT. Protein: CASSSGGTVNEKLFF. The full variable domain, its missing parts supplied by reference TRBV19 and TRBJ1-4, is DGGITQSPKYLFRKEGQNVTLSCEQNLNHDAMYWYRQDPGQGLRLIYYSQIVNDFQKGDIAEGYSVSREKKESFPLTVTSAQKNPTAFYLCASSSGGTVNEKLFFGSGTQLSVL.